This entry lists 28 T cell receptor beta chains sequenced from one sample in a study of T cells in Graves' hyperthyroidism and ophthalmopathy. Amplification of TCR beta CDR3 regions used RNA as the template. TCR CDR3 regions were first amplified by RT-PCR with HTBI primers. TCRdb re-called the multiplex PCR reads through MiXCR, storing one row per CDR3 protein. The table lists hundreds of thousands of distinct CDR3 sequences, approximately 15% of them singletons. What was sequenced was blood. Every receptor here comes from a woman between 45 and 60 years old with Graves' ophthalmopathy.

This clonotype came up many times. This chain connects TRBV29-1 to TRBJ2-7; 10 positions match TRBD2. V gave up 0 bases and J gave up 1 base; unmatched junction bases: 9. The CDR3 length is 17 residues. The V gene's germline CDR1 is SQVTM and CDR2 ANQGSEA. The CDR3 nucleotides read TGCAGCGTTGAAGACCGGAGGGGACTAGCGAGATCCTACGAGCAGTACTTC. Protein product: CSVEDRRGLARSYEQYF.

This clonotype was recorded a few times. The chain has TRBV5-6 and TRBJ2-1; D is unresolved. The V gene lost 2 bases and the J gene lost 2 bases, with 11 bases spanning the gap. The CDR3 consists of 15 residues. Germline V gene lookup returns CDR1 SGHDT and CDR2 YYEEEE. CDR3 sequence: CASSLASNAYNEQFF. CDR3 DNA sequence: TGTGCCAGCAGCTTAGCTAGTAATGCCTACAATGAGCAGTTCTTC.

V and J are TRBV7-8 and TRBJ2-7, with D unresolved. V was trimmed by 3 bases and J by 2 bases, leaving 14 bases between them. The CDR3 has 15 residues. Germline loops: CDR1 SGHVS, CDR2 FQNEAQ. CDR3 loop: CASSLISRSPYEQYF. The CDR3 DNA reads TGTGCCAGCAGCTTGATTTCCAGATCTCCCTACGAGCAGTACTTC.

This clonotype was observed many times. The chain uses TRBV30 and TRBJ1-1; D unclear. The CDR3 has 16 amino acids. Germline CDR1 and CDR2: GTSNPN and SVGIG (reference sequence). V dropped 2 bases and J dropped 1 base, with 17 bases sitting between them. The CDR3 loop is CAWSQPPGEWNTEAFF. In DNA form, the CDR3 reads TGTGCCTGGAGTCAACCCCCCGGGGAGTGGAACACTGAAGCTTTCTTT.

This clonotype was observed at least ten times. The rearrangement links TRBV5-5 to TRBJ2-3; D remains ambiguous. Germline CDR1 SGHKS, CDR2 YYEKEE (reference sequence). Deletions cut 0 bases from V and 0 bases from J, with 5 bases between. CDR3 length: 14 residues. The CDR3 bases are TGTGCCAGCAGCTTGGACATAAGCACAGATACGCAGTATTTT. Translation: CASSLDISTDTQYF. Full variable domain (missing parts from reference TRBV5-5 and TRBJ2-3): DAGVTQSPTHLIKTRGQQVTLRCSPISGHKSVSWYQQVLGQGPQFIFQYYEKEERGRGNFPDRFSARQFPNYSSELNVNALLLGDSALYLCASSLDISTDTQYFGPGTRLTVL.

The sample holds many counts of this clonotype. The CDR3 DNA reads as TGTGCCAGCAGCACCCCGACTAGAGAGCAGTTCTTC. It specifies CASSTPTREQFF. The chain carries TRBV11-3 and TRBJ2-1, with a tentative D call TRBD2 (6 bases). Trimming shortened V by 5 bases and J by 10 bases, and 12 bases separated the two germline ends. Looked up from germline, CDR1 is SGHNT and CDR2 is YENEEA. CDR3 length: 12 residues. The full variable domain, in which reference TRBV11-3 and TRBJ2-1 provide the parts outside the CDR3, is EAGVVQSPRYKIIEKKQPVAFWCNPISGHNTLYWYLQNLGQGPELLIRYENEEAVDDSQLPKDRFSAERLKGVDSTLKIQPAELGDSAVYLCASSTPTREQFFGPGTRLTVL.

This clonotype has a count of ten or more. The J gene is TRBJ2-1, the V gene TRBV5-6; D is unclear. The V and J ends lost 0 bases and 12 bases respectively, with 10 bases between them. The V gene's germline CDR1 is SGHDT and CDR2 YYEEEE. The CDR3 length is 12 residues. The CDR3 nucleotides are TGTGCCAGCAGCTTGGCCGCGACCCGGCAGTTCTTC. As protein: CASSLAATRQFF.

J is TRBJ2-1 and V is TRBV27, with D tentatively TRBD2 (5 bases). Germline CDR1 reads MNHEY; CDR2 reads SMNVEV (reference sequence). This CDR3 has 15 residues. Trimming took off 8 bases at V and 0 bases at J, with 14 bases between the two ends. The CDR3 is CASRLRTSSYNEQFF. The CDR3, as DNA: TGTGCCAGCCGATTAAGGACTTCCTCCTACAATGAGCAGTTCTTC.

There are many counts of this clonotype. The gene calls are TRBV5-5 and TRBJ1-1; 9 bases are a match to TRBD1. This CDR3 is 15 amino acids long. Trimming cost V 0 bases and J 1 base; bases outside gene matches: 1. Germline V gives CDR1 SGHKS, CDR2 YYEKEE (reference sequence). The CDR3 bases are TGTGCCAGCAGCTTGGGGGACAGGGCGAACACTGAAGCTTTCTTT. Translation gives CASSLGDRANTEAFF.

This clonotype has a count of ten or more. The J gene is TRBJ2-2, the V gene TRBV28; perhaps D is TRBD1 or TRBD2 (5 bases each). The germline gives CDR1 MDHEN, CDR2 SYDVKM. Trimming stripped 6 bases from V and 0 bases from J, with 14 bases between. The CDR3 is 16 amino acids. The CDR3 reads CASSLPGPTNTGELFF. CDR3 bases: TGTGCCAGCAGCCTTCCGGGACCCACGAACACCGGGGAGCTGTTTTTT.

This clonotype appeared many times. V gene TRBV9 combines with J gene TRBJ1-5, with no clear D. The germline V gene encodes CDR1 SGDLS and CDR2 YYNGEE. The CDR3 is 14 residues long. Trimming cost V 4 bases and J 14 bases, with 22 bases left between them. Here the CDR3 DNA reads TGTGCCAGCAGCCGAAACGACGGAAGCTCCGCCGAGCATTTT. Protein: CASSRNDGSSAEHF.

This clonotype showed up many times. This sequence joins TRBV7-2 and TRBJ2-3; 12 positions match TRBD2. CDR3 length: 18 residues. With V trimmed by 2 bases and J by 1 base, 7 bases remained unmatched. Looked up from germline, CDR1 is SGHTA and CDR2 is FQGNSA. The CDR3 DNA reads TGTGCCAGCAGCTTACGGACTAGCGGGGCCCCCGGCACAGATACGCAGTATTTT. Translation gives CASSLRTSGAPGTDTQYF.

The chain links TRBV7-9 to TRBJ1-1; D unclear. This CDR3 comprises 13 residues. V lost 7 bases, J lost 7 bases, and 16 bases lay in between. Germline V gene data show CDR1 as SEHNR and CDR2 as FQNEAQ (reference sequence). Written as DNA, the CDR3 is TGTGCCAGCAACCGGGTCAGGACCGATGAAGCTTTCTTT. It encodes CASNRVRTDEAFF.

The table lists this clonotype with a few counts. The genes are TRBV7-3 and TRBJ2-5, with D maybe TRBD1 (6 bases). Germline V CDR1 and CDR2: SGHTA, FQGTGA. The length of the CDR3 is 16 residues. V was cut by 5 bases and J by 3 bases, with 19 bases left in between. The CDR3 region is CASSQGTRGLEETQYF. The CDR3 coding sequence is TGTGCCAGCAGCCAAGGGACAAGGGGCTTAGAAGAGACCCAGTACTTC.

The sample holds many counts of this clonotype. The CDR3 loop reads CSASGPSGRALPSYNEQFF. CDR3 sequence (DNA): TGCAGTGCTAGCGGGCCTAGCGGGAGGGCCCTCCCCTCCTACAATGAGCAGTTCTTC. The chain employs TRBV20-1 and TRBJ2-1; 12 bases are shared with TRBD2. The CDR3 is made up of 19 amino acids. V dropped 3 bases and J dropped 0; count of bases not matched to a gene: 12. Germline CDR1 reads DFQATT; CDR2 reads SNEGSKA (reference sequence).

At least ten counts were recorded for this clonotype. The chain recombines TRBV5-1 with TRBJ2-5; 9 bases align to TRBD2. V shed 4 bases, J shed 1 base, and the junction held 8 bases outside the gene matches. The CDR3 is made up of 16 amino acids. Germline V gene sequence: CDR1 SGHRS, CDR2 YFSETQ. In DNA, the CDR3 is TGCGCCAGCAGCGGGAGCGGGGGGAACGTCCAAGAGACCCAGTACTTC. Protein: CASSGSGGNVQETQYF.

This clonotype was seen ten or more times. CDR3 residues: CASSLVGGNPTDTQYF. The CDR3 region has the DNA TGTGCCAGCAGCTTAGTGGGTGGGAACCCGACAGATACGCAGTATTTT. The V and J genes are TRBV11-2 and TRBJ2-3; D is uncertain. Trimming left V 1 base short and J 3 bases short, with 14 bases between. CDR1 and CDR2 (germline): SGHAT, FQNNGV. There are 16 residues in the CDR3.

The chain combines TRBV7-9 with TRBJ2-2, with 8 bases lining up with TRBD1. The CDR3 length is 15 residues. Trimming took 6 bases from V and 6 from J; bases not matched to a gene: 9. Germline assignment: CDR1 SEHNR and CDR2 FQNEAQ (reference sequence). The CDR3 DNA reads as TGTGCCAGCAGGACGGACAGGGTTTTTTCCGGGGAGCTGTTTTTT. Protein: CASRTDRVFSGELFF.

This chain links TRBV6-2 or TRBV6-3 with TRBJ2-7, with TRBD1 as a possible D gene (5 bases). Trimming left V 5 bases short and J 3 bases short, with 17 bases between. The CDR3 extends over 15 amino acids. In germline, CDR1 is MNHEY, CDR2 SVGEGT. The CDR3 DNA is TGTGCCAGCAGTGGCCCGACAGTGAGGATCTACGAGCAGTACTTC. Protein: CASSGPTVRIYEQYF.

Many counts were recorded for this clonotype. The rearrangement joins TRBV7-2 to TRBJ2-1, with TRBD2 matching 7 bases. V trimming: 4 bases; J trimming: 4 bases; junction bases outside the gene matches: 13. Germline V gives CDR1 SGHTA, CDR2 FQGNSA. CDR3 length equals 17 residues. The CDR3 protein is CASSSRRGETFYNEQFF. CDR3 DNA: TGTGCCAGCAGCTCCCGCCGGGGGGAGACGTTTTACAATGAGCAGTTCTTC.

In this sample, this clonotype turned up many times. The rearrangement joins TRBV14 to TRBJ2-7; D tentatively fits TRBD1 or TRBD2 (5 bases each). This CDR3 contains 14 residues. Trimming stripped 3 bases from V and 2 bases from J, with 11 bases between. Germline-derived CDR1 and CDR2 are SGHDN and FVKESK. CDR3 sequence: CASSQTTGPYEQYF. The CDR3 bases are TGTGCCAGCAGCCAGACGACGGGACCCTACGAGCAGTACTTC.

This clonotype was recorded at least ten times. This sequence joins TRBV6-1 and TRBJ1-1; the match to TRBD1 covers 9 bases. This CDR3 is built from 12 residues. Germline V CDR1 and CDR2: MNHNS, SASEGT. J was trimmed by 8 bases and V by 6 bases; bases with no gene match: 4. The chain's CDR3 is CASRVGQGEAFF. CDR3 DNA sequence: TGTGCCAGCAGGGTGGGACAGGGAGAAGCTTTCTTT.

This clonotype was counted ten times or more. The chain is built from TRBV7-8 and TRBJ1-2, with unresolved D. This CDR3 is built from 17 residues. Germline V gene sequence: CDR1 SGHVS, CDR2 FQNEAQ. The V end was cut by 1 base, the J end by 5 bases, with 20 bases between. For the CDR3, the DNA is TGTGCCAGCAGCTTAGTAGCCAGCCCAAACTCACAATATGGCTACACCTTC. It translates to CASSLVASPNSQYGYTF.

A note on this clonotype: This may be a read error, as it is one base from a much larger clone. The CDR3 region is CASRKSRGLAGGPGYNELFF. In nucleotides, the CDR3 is TGTGCCAGCAGAAAATCCCGGGGACTAGCGGGAGGGCCGGGGTACAATGAGCTGTTCTTC. The V and J genes are TRBV7-2 and TRBJ2-1; 16 nucleotides match TRBD2. This CDR3 has 20 amino acids. The germline CDR1 and CDR2 sequences are SGHTA and FQGNSA.

The chain uses TRBV20-1 and TRBJ2-7; 10 bases match TRBD1. The CDR3 consists of 16 residues. From germline, CDR1 is DFQATT and CDR2 SNEGSKA (reference sequence). J lost 1 base, V lost 1 base, and 7 bases had no gene match. CDR3 loop: CSARAIGDRGSYEQYF. In DNA form, the CDR3 reads TGCAGTGCTAGAGCTATCGGGGACAGGGGATCCTACGAGCAGTACTTC.

This clonotype was observed at least ten times. The rearrangement uses TRBV19 and TRBJ1-1; 8 nucleotides align to TRBD1. Trimming at V came to 4 bases and at J to 4 bases, leaving 2 bases not matched to a gene. There are 13 residues in the CDR3. Germline V CDR1 and CDR2: LNHDA, SQIVND (reference sequence). DNA for the CDR3: TGTGCCAGTAGTACGGACAGGGTCACTGAAGCTTTCTTT. It translates to CASSTDRVTEAFF. The full variable domain, completed using reference TRBV19 and TRBJ1-1, is DGGITQSPKYLFRKEGQNVTLSCEQNLNHDAMYWYRQDPGQGLRLIYYSQIVNDFQKGDIAEGYSVSREKKESFPLTVTSAQKNPTAFYLCASSTDRVTEAFFGQGTRLTVV.

This clonotype was recorded a few times. The CDR3 sequence is CSVVALAGDRYEQYF. As DNA, the CDR3 is TGCAGCGTTGTCGCCTTAGCGGGAGATCGATACGAGCAGTACTTC. The chain joins TRBV29-1 to TRBJ2-7, with 9 bases lining up with TRBD2. The V gene's germline CDR1 is SQVTM and CDR2 ANQGSEA. V lost 4 bases, J lost 4 bases, and 11 bases stayed unmatched. CDR3 length equals 15 residues.

This clonotype has a count of ten or more. The V gene is TRBV18, the J gene TRBJ2-1; 7 bases are a match to TRBD1. This CDR3 is built from 14 residues. V shed 1 base and J 6 bases; nucleotides not matched to a gene: 3. CDR1 and CDR2 (germline): KGHSH, LQKENI. DNA for the CDR3: TGTGCCAGCTCACCACAGGGACAGCGCAATGAGCAGTTCTTC. This gives the protein CASSPQGQRNEQFF.